This T cell receptor (beta chain) was found in a study of Graves' ophthalmopathy and Graves' hyperthyroidism. Overall study findings and caveats: In separating ophthalmopathy from stable hyperthyroidism, a 13-signature model achieved nearly 90% sensitivity and around 80% specificity.

This clonotype was seen at least ten times. Its antigen is unidentified. V was pared by 0 bases and J by 2 bases, with 11 bases between. The germline gives CDR1 SGHRS, CDR2 YFSETQ. There are 15 residues in the CDR3. Scientists amplified the TCR beta CDR3 regions from RNA transcripts. RT-PCR with HTBI primers came first, then second-round multiplex PCR. TCRdb fed the multiplex PCR reads into MiXCR, producing one record per CDR3 protein. The sample has about 370,000 distinct CDR3 sequences, approximately 20% seen once; the top ten hold about 1.4%. Lactation, pregnancy, uncontrolled infections and other autoimmune diseases were all grounds for excluding patients.

Material: peripheral blood. The rearrangement uses TRBV5-1 and TRBJ1-1; D gene unclear. The TCR comes from a woman under 30 with Graves' ophthalmopathy. CDR3: CASSLVVAANTEAFF. CDR3 DNA: TGCGCCAGCAGCTTGGTTGTTGCAGCTAACACTGAAGCTTTCTTT.